This is a list of T cell receptor beta chains from one sample in a study of blood T cell repertoires in COVID-19. The table came from immunoSEQ multiplex PCR; TCRdb's copy has only in-frame clones and leaves some out. The data contain about 210,000 clones, roughly 82% of them seen just once; the ten biggest clones take up 12%. The sample comprised peripheral blood. All receptors come from a woman between 35 and 50 years old with acute or convalescent COVID-19. Each CDR3 is given with its conserved first and last residue. The order of the fields is J gene, CDR3 length, D gene, V gene, clone size, CDR3 protein, CDR3 DNA. A D gene is named only where the DNA matches it firmly. Size is stated for part of the rows, as once, few or many counts, or as a class when the clone is expanded.

TRBJ1-1 | 18 | NA | TRBV27 | NA | CASSVLPWAPNRNTEAFF | TGTGCCAGCAGTGTCCTTCCGTGGGCCCCGAACAGGAACACTGAAGCTTTCTTT
TRBJ2-3 | 16 | TRBD2 | TRBV7-3 | NA | CASSGRGGPSTDTQYF | TGTGCCAGCAGCGGACGCGGGGGTCCTTCCACAGATACGCAGTATTTT
TRBJ2-2 | 12 | NA | TRBV9 | NA | CASRQASGELFF | TGTGCCAGCAGGCAAGCCTCCGGGGAGCTGTTTTTT
TRBJ2-2 | 17 | NA | TRBV3-1/TRBV3-2 | NA | CASSQDLVGGRTGELFF | TGTGCCAGCAGCCAAGATCTTGTCGGAGGGCGGACCGGGGAGCTGTTTTTT
TRBJ1-3 | 16 | NA | TRBV5-6 | NA | CASSLGTRVFGNTIYF | TGTGCCAGCAGCTTGGGGACGAGGGTTTTTGGAAACACCATATATTTT
TRBJ2-2 | 16 | TRBD2 | TRBV7-2 | NA | CASTLGASGRSGELFF | TGTGCCAGCACCCTGGGGGCTAGCGGGAGATCGGGGGAGCTGTTTTTT
TRBJ1-1 | 11 | TRBD1 | TRBV20-1 | few | CSAGRGAEAFF | TGCAGTGCTGGCAGGGGGGCTGAAGCTTTCTTT
TRBJ2-3 | 10 | NA | TRBV29-1 | NA | CSGGTDTQYF | TGCAGCGGAGGGACAGATACGCAGTATTTT
TRBJ1-4 | 15 | NA | TRBV18 | NA | CASSDPGPINEKLFF | TGTGCCAGCTCAGACCCGGGTCCCATAAATGAAAAACTGTTTTTT
TRBJ2-7 | 14 | TRBD1 | TRBV6-5 | NA | CASSTGQGSYEQYF | TGTGCCAGCAGTACGGGACAGGGAAGCTACGAGCAGTACTTC
TRBJ2-3 | 15 | TRBD2 | TRBV5-1 | NA | CASSLAGGQTDTQYF | TGCGCCAGCAGCTTAGCGGGGGGGCAGACAGATACGCAGTATTTT
TRBJ2-1 | 15 | TRBD1 | TRBV4-2 | NA | CASSQEGQGFNEQFF | TGTGCCAGCAGCCAAGAGGGACAGGGGTTCAATGAGCAGTTCTTC
TRBJ2-1 | 19 | TRBD2 | TRBV11-3 | NA | CASSRRGLAGGPSASEQFF | TGTGCCAGTAGTCGGAGGGGACTAGCGGGAGGGCCATCGGCATCAGAGCAGTTCTTC
TRBJ2-2 | 13 | NA | TRBV7-8 | NA | CASSLSYTGELFF | TGTGCCAGCAGCCTGTCCTACACCGGGGAGCTGTTTTTT
TRBJ2-4 | 14 | NA | TRBV18 | NA | CASSARAGDGIQYF | TGTGCCAGCTCAGCCCGGGCAGGGGATGGCATTCAGTACTTC
TRBJ1-2 | 10 | NA | TRBV7-9 | NA | CASSLGGNTF | TGTGCCAGCAGCTTGGGAGGGAACACCTTC
TRBJ1-2 | 14 | TRBD1 | TRBV18 | NA | CASSHRGQNYGYTF | TGTGCCAGCTCCCACAGGGGGCAGAACTATGGCTACACCTTC
TRBJ2-7 | 15 | NA | TRBV21-1 | NA | CASSIPPGLVYEQYF | TGTGCCAGCAGCATTCCTCCGGGACTAGTGTACGAGCAGTACTTC
TRBJ2-2 | 16 | NA | TRBV5-6 | NA | CASSFEGEEYPGELFF | TGTGCCAGCAGCTTCGAAGGGGAGGAGTATCCCGGGGAGCTGTTTTTT
TRBJ2-7 | 13 | TRBD1 | TRBV2 | NA | CASSLQGLYEQYF | TGTGCCAGCAGTCTACAGGGGCTTTACGAGCAGTACTTC
TRBJ2-5 | 13 | TRBD1 | TRBV27 | NA | CASSSLSGGSQYF | TGTGCCAGCAGTTCCCTATCAGGGGGCTCCCAGTACTTC
TRBJ2-7 | 15 | NA | TRBV5-1 | NA | CASSLVGDKAYEQYF | TGCGCCAGCAGCTTGGTAGGGGACAAAGCCTACGAGCAGTACTTC
TRBJ1-5 | 14 | NA | TRBV11-2 | NA | CASSRGYSNQPQHF | TGTGCCAGCAGCAGGGGTTATAGCAATCAGCCCCAGCATTTT
TRBJ1-4 | 15 | TRBD1 | TRBV12-5 | NA | CASMKQGARAEKLFF | TGTGCTAGCATGAAGCAGGGGGCGCGGGCTGAAAAACTGTTTTTT
TRBJ1-5 | 14 | NA | TRBV7-2 | NA | CASSFRRYNQPQHF | TGTGCCAGCAGCTTCAGGAGGTACAATCAGCCCCAGCATTTT
TRBJ1-1 | 13 | NA | TRBV3-1/TRBV3-2 | NA | CASSQPGPGGAFF | TGTGCCAGCAGCCAACCGGGACCGGGGGGGGCTTTCTTT
TRBJ2-3 | 17 | NA | TRBV12-5 | NA | CASGLGVTGGGTDTQYF | TGTGCTAGTGGTTTGGGGGTGACGGGCGGGGGCACAGATACGCAGTATTTT
TRBJ2-3 | 19 | NA | TRBV4-2 | few | CASSQANPARSVYTDTQYF | TGTGCCAGCAGCCAAGCCAACCCAGCTAGGTCAGTTTACACAGATACGCAGTATTTT